This T cell receptor beta chain appears in the sequencing data of a study of technical replicates of blood from a few donors (dated by TCRdb to between 2016 and 2019). V loses 4 bases at its end and J loses 6 bases; junction bases beyond the gene matches: 7. The CDR3 starts with the cysteine, ends with the phenylalanine, and has 15 residues. Just the 45-base CDR3 DNA is kept, in frame starting at base 1. Looking up the germline V gene yields CDR1 SGHTA and CDR2 FQGNSA. Library method: the immunoSEQ multiplex PCR assay. The clones in this table, taken by TCRdb from immuneACCESS, are in-frame only. Not every clone is retained; where verified, under half of the shortfall comes from an unresolved V gene, and the cause of the rest is unknown. Across this sample there are over 50,000 clones, with 86% seen only once. The ten biggest clones cover approximately 4.7% of the sample. Concerning this clone itself: Its antigen has not been determined. No qualities accompany the bases; no much larger clone lies one base away.

The sequenced material came from PBMCs. The V and J segments used are TRBV7-2 and TRBJ2-3, with 10 bases in between that match TRBD2. This sequence was found in a human donor in good health. Some clones in this sample may be carry-over from other donors' samples. The CDR3 amino acid sequence is: CASSSQAGGRDTQYF. The DNA is as follows: TGTGCCAGCAGCTCCCAAGCGGGGGGGCGGGATACGCAGTATTTT. This CDR3, with the reference TRBV7-2 and TRBJ2-3 proteins standing in past its ends, gives the full variable domain GAGVSQSPSNKVTEKGKDVELRCDPISGHTALYWYRQSLGQGLEFLIYFQGNSAPDKSGLPSDRFSAERTGGSVSTLTIQRTQQEDSAVYLCASSSQAGGRDTQYFGPGTRLTVL.